This entry lists 32 T cell receptor beta chains sequenced from one sample in a study of T-cell memory formation after mild COVID-19. TCRdb reprocessed the 5' RACE reads via MiXCR and lists one record per CDR3 protein. Of roughly 89,000 distinct CDR3 sequences listed, around an eighth are singletons. The sequencing sample was made of PBMCs or a T cell subset sorted from them (not recorded which). The receptors derive from an adult woman who had mild COVID-19 (a few samples of this study predate the infection). Cell type and time point are not known.

This sequence joins TRBV12-3 or TRBV12-4 and TRBJ1-5, with TRBD1 as a possible D gene (5 bases). V dropped 7 bases and J dropped 5 bases, with 12 bases sitting between them. The CDR3 consists of 13 residues. Written as DNA, the CDR3 is TGTGCCAGCACTCACGGGGGATATCAGCCCCAGCATTTT. It is translated as CASTHGGYQPQHF.

The rearrangement uses TRBV4-1 and TRBJ2-1; 9 bases are shared with TRBD2. V lost 2 bases to trimming and J lost 1 base; unmatched junction nucleotides: 6. There are 17 residues in the CDR3. Germline lookup yields CDR1 MGHRA and CDR2 YSYEKL. CDR3 loop: CASSQFPAGGSYNEQFF. The CDR3 DNA sequence: TGCGCCAGCAGCCAATTCCCAGCGGGGGGTTCCTACAATGAGCAGTTCTTC.

This clonotype was counted between two and nine times. The chain recombines TRBV24-1 with TRBJ2-3, with D tentatively TRBD2 (6 bases). This CDR3 has 16 amino acids. Trimming left V 4 bases short and J 4 bases short, with 17 bases between. Germline CDR1 and CDR2: KGHDR and SFDVKD. The CDR3 DNA is TGTGCCACCAGTGACCGCCTCCGGGACTTCGCAGATACGCAGTATTTT. This codes for CATSDRLRDFADTQYF.

The chain uses TRBV10-3 and TRBJ2-1, with TRBD2 as a possible D gene (6 bases). Germline-derived CDR1 and CDR2 are ENHRY and SYGVKD. This CDR3 is built from 15 residues. The ends were cut back, 4 bases at V and 5 bases at J, with 15 bases in the middle. Here the CDR3 DNA reads TGTGCCATCAGTGGGGGAGGTAGCGGAGACAATGAGCAGTTCTTC. Translated, it gives CAISGGGSGDNEQFF.

There are a few counts of this clonotype. The chain combines TRBV15 with TRBJ2-2, with TRBD2 as a possible D gene (5 bases). In germline, CDR1 is LNHNV, CDR2 YYDKDF (reference sequence). V lost 3 bases and J 4 bases, leaving 9 bases between the germline ends. CDR3 size: 14 residues. Written as DNA, the CDR3 is TGTGCCACCAGCAGTCGGGCGGGCACCGGGGAGCTGTTTTTT. This encodes CATSSRAGTGELFF.

V gene TRBV5-6 combines with J gene TRBJ2-3, with D unresolved. Looked up from germline, CDR1 is SGHDT and CDR2 is YYEEEE. V lost 1 base to trimming and J lost 0 bases, with 12 bases between them. CDR3 size: 16 residues. The CDR3 reads CASSLRGRTSTDTQYF. Here the CDR3 DNA reads TGTGCCAGCAGCTTGCGAGGTAGAACAAGCACAGATACGCAGTATTTT.

This clonotype was detected only a few times. This sequence joins TRBV6-1 and TRBJ1-1; D call uncertain. Germline V CDR1 and CDR2: MNHNS, SASEGT. The CDR3 has 11 residues. The V end lost 10 bases, the J end lost 3 bases, and 9 bases lay between the germline ends. The CDR3 sequence: CATIGHTEAFF. Here the CDR3 DNA reads TGTGCCACAATCGGGCACACTGAAGCTTTCTTT.

The sample holds a few counts of this clonotype. V usage is TRBV24-1 and J usage is TRBJ2-2; D may correspond to TRBD1 or TRBD2 (5 bases each). Between the trimmed V and J ends, which lost 4 bases and 7 bases, there was a span of 12 bases. Germline-derived CDR1 and CDR2 are KGHDR and SFDVKD. The CDR3 sequence is 14 residues long. This chain's CDR3 is CATSDPGHLGELFF. The CDR3 DNA reads TGTGCCACCAGTGACCCGGGGCATCTCGGGGAGCTGTTTTTT.

This clonotype has more than one count but fewer than ten. The J gene is TRBJ1-5, the V gene TRBV15, with no clear D. Trimming removed 0 bases from V and 5 bases from J, with 11 bases in between. This CDR3 has 15 amino acids. Germline V gene sequence: CDR1 LNHNV, CDR2 YYDKDF (reference sequence). As DNA, the CDR3 is TGTGCCACCAGCAGAGAGAGGGTAGAGGATCAGCCCCAGCATTTT. As protein: CATSRERVEDQPQHF.

This clonotype has only a few counts. V is TRBV7-2 and J is TRBJ2-6; D possibly corresponds to TRBD1 (6 bases). Germline CDR1 SGHTA, CDR2 FQGNSA. V dropped 2 bases and J dropped 4 bases, with 9 bases sitting between them. The CDR3 length is 15 residues. The CDR3 region has the DNA TGTGCCAGCAGCTTACAGGGGCCCGGGGCCAACGTCCTGACTTTC. This codes for CASSLQGPGANVLTF.

This clonotype was detected a few times. The rearrangement joins TRBV13 to TRBJ2-7; D call uncertain. The CDR3 contains 15 residues. Trimming cost V 0 bases and J 1 base, with 10 bases left between them. CDR1 is PRHDT and CDR2 is FYEKMQ in the germline V gene (reference sequence). This CDR3 is CASSLGARNSYEQYF. The DNA of the CDR3 is TGTGCCAGCAGCTTAGGCGCGAGGAATTCCTACGAGCAGTACTTC.

The rearrangement links TRBV12-3 or TRBV12-4 to TRBJ1-2, with D possibly matching TRBD1 (6 bases). Trimming cost V 7 bases and J 4 bases, with 16 bases left between them. The CDR3 totals 14 residues. CDR3 region: CASILAGDPYGYTF. CDR3 in DNA: TGTGCCAGCATCCTAGCAGGGGACCCCTATGGCTACACCTTC.

In its sample, this clonotype was seen a few times. The rearrangement joins TRBV29-1 to TRBJ2-1, with TRBD2 identical over 11 bases. CDR1 and CDR2 from the germline V gene are SQVTM and ANQGSEA. V shed 0 bases, J shed 3 bases, and the junction held 4 bases outside the gene matches. This CDR3 has 16 amino acids. As DNA, the CDR3 is TGCAGCGTTGAAGAGCCCGGACTAGCGGGCTACAATGAGCAGTTCTTC. Its protein product is CSVEEPGLAGYNEQFF.

The chain recombines TRBV12-3 or TRBV12-4 with TRBJ2-1, with D uncertain. There are 15 residues in the CDR3. Trimming took 1 base from V and 8 from J, leaving 15 bases between them. CDR3 region: CASSLGRGHGYEQFF. CDR3 DNA: TGTGCCAGCAGTTTAGGTCGTGGGCACGGCTATGAGCAGTTCTTC.

The chain carries TRBV12-3 or TRBV12-4 and TRBJ2-2; D gene unclear. CDR3 length: 12 amino acids. With 5 bases removed from V and 7 bases from J, the gap between germline ends came to 8 bases. CDR3 loop: CASSGDIGELFF. The CDR3, as DNA: TGTGCCAGCAGTGGGGATATCGGGGAGCTGTTTTTT.

This clonotype was detected only a few times. J is TRBJ2-2 and V is TRBV30; D gene uncertain. Trimming took off 3 bases at V and 6 bases at J, with 11 bases between the two ends. The germline gives CDR1 GTSNPN, CDR2 SVGIG (reference sequence). The CDR3 contains 13 residues. CDR3 sequence: CAWSYGVSGELFF. The CDR3 region has the DNA TGTGCCTGGAGCTATGGGGTGTCCGGGGAGCTGTTTTTT. The whole variable domain, filled in from reference TRBV30 and TRBJ2-2, reads SQTIHQWPATLVQPVGSPLSLECTVEGTSNPNLYWYRQAAGRGLQLLFYSVGIGQISSEVPQNLSASRPQDRQFILSSKKLLLSDSGFYLCAWSYGVSGELFFGEGSRLTVL.

This rearrangement joins TRBV5-1 to TRBJ2-1; D remains ambiguous. This CDR3 comprises 12 residues. Germline V gene data show CDR1 as SGHRS and CDR2 as YFSETQ. Trimming took 8 bases from V and 7 from J, leaving 13 bases between them. The CDR3 protein is CASRGLVNEQFF. Here the CDR3 DNA reads TGCGCCAGTCGCGGTTTGGTGAATGAGCAGTTCTTC.

The V gene is TRBV27, the J gene TRBJ2-7; 10 nucleotides agree with TRBD2. The V segment lost 6 bases and the J segment 3 bases; nucleotides outside the gene matches: 8. This CDR3 has 15 amino acids. Germline CDR1 MNHEY, CDR2 SMNVEV (reference sequence). In DNA form, the CDR3 reads TGTGCCAGCAGCCCTAGCGGGAGCCCCTACTACGAGCAGTACTTC. Amino acid sequence: CASSPSGSPYYEQYF.

This clonotype was seen a few times. This chain uses TRBV6-5 with TRBJ1-2; maybe TRBD1 (5 bases). The germline V gene encodes CDR1 MNHEY and CDR2 SVGAGI. The CDR3 contains 18 residues. The V and J ends lost 6 bases and 5 bases respectively, with 28 bases between them. The DNA for the CDR3 is TGTGCCAGCAGCCGCATCCCCGGGACGGACGTCATTTTTTATGGCTACACCTTC. Encoded protein: CASSRIPGTDVIFYGYTF.

V is TRBV15 and J is TRBJ1-1, with a possible D match to TRBD1 (5 bases). Germline V gene data show CDR1 as LNHNV and CDR2 as YYDKDF (reference sequence). V dropped 0 bases and J dropped 0 bases, with 11 bases sitting between them. The CDR3 loop spans 16 amino acids. The chain's CDR3 is CATSRDPQGLNTEAFF. CDR3 DNA: TGTGCCACCAGCAGAGATCCCCAGGGACTGAACACTGAAGCTTTCTTT.

The V call is TRBV19, the J call TRBJ2-4; D could derive from TRBD1 or TRBD2 (6 bases each). V lost 0 bases, J lost 9 bases, and 15 bases lay in between. CDR3 length: 15 amino acids. The V gene's germline CDR1 is LNHDA and CDR2 SQIVND (reference sequence). This CDR3 reads CASSIDLGGRGIQYF. The CDR3 DNA reads TGTGCCAGTAGTATAGATCTAGGGGGGCGAGGCATTCAGTACTTC. Using reference TRBV19 and TRBJ2-4 for the parts outside the CDR3, the full variable domain is DGGITQSPKYLFRKEGQNVTLSCEQNLNHDAMYWYRQDPGQGLRLIYYSQIVNDFQKGDIAEGYSVSREKKESFPLTVTSAQKNPTAFYLCASSIDLGGRGIQYFGAGTRLSVL.

There are a few counts of this clonotype. Written as DNA, the CDR3 is TGTGCCAGCAGTTACGGGGTGGCTCAGCCCCAGCATTTT. This sequence encodes CASSYGVAQPQHF. This chain links TRBV6-2 or TRBV6-3 with TRBJ1-5; D unclear. The CDR3 loop spans 13 amino acids. V lost 2 bases and J lost 6, with 8 bases in between. CDR1 and CDR2 from the germline V gene are MNHEY and SVGEGT.

The rearrangement links TRBV7-9 to TRBJ2-7; D gene ambiguous. There are 12 residues in the CDR3. Looked up from germline, CDR1 is SEHNR and CDR2 is FQNEAQ (reference sequence). The germline V and J ends were trimmed by 3 bases and 1 base, with 4 bases remaining between them. CDR3 bases: TGTGCCAGCAGCTTCGAGTCCTACGAGCAGTACTTC. The encoded protein is CASSFESYEQYF.

The genes are TRBV29-1 and TRBJ1-2, with a weak D call TRBD1 (6 bases). This CDR3 contains 14 residues. Trimming removed 6 bases from V and 0 bases from J, with 14 bases in between. CDR1 is SQVTM and CDR2 is ANQGSEA in the germline V gene. The DNA for the CDR3 is TGCAGCGTGCCAGGGGACCCCTCTAACTATGGCTACACCTTC. Encoded protein: CSVPGDPSNYGYTF.

The chain has TRBV30 and TRBJ2-1, with TRBD1 matching 9 bases. From germline, CDR1 is GTSNPN and CDR2 SVGIG (reference sequence). The CDR3 sequence is 15 residues long. V lost 2 bases, J lost 2 bases, and 4 bases stayed unmatched. The CDR3 sequence is CAWSLDRGPYNEQFF. The CDR3 nucleotides read TGTGCCTGGAGTCTGGACAGGGGCCCCTACAATGAGCAGTTCTTC.

The chain couples TRBV4-1 to TRBJ2-2; D might be TRBD1 or TRBD2, each matching 6 bases. V was trimmed by 0 bases and J by 5 bases, leaving 16 bases between them. The V gene's germline CDR1 is MGHRA and CDR2 YSYEKL. The CDR3 has 17 amino acids. CDR3 sequence reads: CASSQDPRGRLTGELFF. The DNA of the CDR3 is TGCGCCAGCAGCCAAGATCCCCGGGGGCGTTTAACCGGGGAGCTGTTTTTT.

This clonotype was seen a handful of times. This chain uses TRBV30 with TRBJ2-7, with D tentatively TRBD2 (6 bases). The CDR3 runs 14 residues. The germline CDR1 and CDR2 sequences are GTSNPN and SVGIG (reference sequence). Trimming removed 0 bases at V and 0 bases at J, with 9 bases between. This CDR3 is CAWSVRGNSYEQYF. In DNA, the CDR3 is TGTGCCTGGAGTGTACGGGGGAACTCCTACGAGCAGTACTTC.

The rearrangement joins TRBV7-8 to TRBJ2-7; TRBD1 matches at 9 bases. CDR3 length equals 17 residues. Germline assignment: CDR1 SGHVS and CDR2 FQNEAQ. The trim removed 1 base at V and 1 base at J, leaving 8 bases unmatched. CDR3 in DNA: TGTGCCAGCAGCTTAGGTACAGGGGGCGTTAGGTCCTACGAGCAGTACTTC. Protein: CASSLGTGGVRSYEQYF.

In this sample, this clonotype turned up many times. The V call is TRBV7-9, the J call TRBJ2-1; 11 bases are a match to TRBD2. The length of the CDR3 is 16 residues. J gave up 8 bases and V 5 bases, and 11 bases lay outside the gene matches. Germline CDR1 reads SEHNR; CDR2 reads FQNEAQ (reference sequence). The CDR3 DNA is TGTGCCAGCAGCCATACTCTAGCGGGGGGTAACGATGAGCAGTTCTTC. Protein: CASSHTLAGGNDEQFF.

V and J are TRBV24-1 and TRBJ2-1; tentative D call: TRBD2 (5 bases). Trimming shortened V by 3 bases and J by 3 bases, and 14 bases separated the two germline ends. Germline V lookup: CDR1 KGHDR, CDR2 SFDVKD. The CDR3 extends over 16 amino acids. CDR3 sequence reads: CATSDPTRRSYNEQFF. As DNA, the CDR3 is TGTGCCACCAGTGATCCCACTAGACGAAGCTACAATGAGCAGTTCTTC.

The table lists this clonotype with a few counts. The chain couples TRBV24-1 to TRBJ2-1, with 11 bases identical to TRBD2. V shed 9 bases and J 4 bases; nucleotides not matched to a gene: 4. From germline, CDR1 is KGHDR and CDR2 SFDVKD. The CDR3 spans 14 residues. CDR3 residues: CATALAGAYNEQFF. The CDR3 region has the DNA TGTGCCACCGCACTAGCGGGGGCGTACAATGAGCAGTTCTTC.

This clonotype was seen ten or more times. The chain couples TRBV7-3 to TRBJ2-5; D is perhaps TRBD1 (6 bases). The CDR3 covers 14 residues. V gave up 5 bases and J gave up 5 bases, with 15 bases separating them. Germline assignment: CDR1 SGHTA and CDR2 FQGTGA. DNA for the CDR3: TGTGCCAGCAGCCCAGGCCCAGGGGTTGAGACCCAGTACTTC. Residues: CASSPGPGVETQYF.